This T cell receptor beta chain was sequenced for a study of spatial heterogeneity in lung cancer. The time point is: sample taken at primary tumor resection. Whole RNA was taken from tumor, nontumor lung or frozen PBMC; it was then sequenced unsorted. Donors were under 90 untreated early-stage non-small cell lung cancer patients. Single TCR cDNA molecules each had their own unique molecular identifier. TCRdb re-analysed the 5' RACE reads in MiXCR, keeping a single row per CDR3 protein. Of about 92,000 distinct CDR3 sequences in the sample, over 9.5% were seen once. This clonotype has a count of ten or more. Germline CDR1 and CDR2: MNHEY and SVGEGT. This CDR3 has 15 residues. Trimming at V came to 6 bases and at J to 8 bases, leaving 9 bases not matched to a gene.

This TCR was sampled from a male donor with early-stage non-small cell lung cancer. The chain links TRBV6-2 or TRBV6-3 to TRBJ2-1; 11 bases align to TRBD2. The sequencing here drew on PBMCs, taken at surgery. The CDR3 reads CASSYTSGSEYEQFF. CDR3 sequence (DNA): TGTGCCAGCAGCTATACTAGCGGGAGCGAGTATGAGCAGTTCTTC.